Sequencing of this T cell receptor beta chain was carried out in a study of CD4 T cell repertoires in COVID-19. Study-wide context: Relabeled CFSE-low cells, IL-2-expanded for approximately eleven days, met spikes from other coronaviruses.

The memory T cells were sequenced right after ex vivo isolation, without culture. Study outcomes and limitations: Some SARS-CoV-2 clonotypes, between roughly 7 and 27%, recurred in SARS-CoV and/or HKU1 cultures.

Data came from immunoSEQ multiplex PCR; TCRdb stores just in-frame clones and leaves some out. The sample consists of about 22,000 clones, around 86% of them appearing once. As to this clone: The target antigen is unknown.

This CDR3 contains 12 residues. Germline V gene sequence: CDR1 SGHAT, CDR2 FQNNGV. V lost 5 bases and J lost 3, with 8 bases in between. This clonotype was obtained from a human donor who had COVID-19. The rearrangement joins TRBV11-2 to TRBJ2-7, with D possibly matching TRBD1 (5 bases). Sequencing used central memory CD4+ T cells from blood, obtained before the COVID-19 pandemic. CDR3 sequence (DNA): TGTGCCAGCAGCCGACAGAACTACGAGCAGTACTTC. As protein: CASSRQNYEQYF. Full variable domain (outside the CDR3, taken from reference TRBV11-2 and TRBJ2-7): EAGVAQSPRYKIIEKRQSVAFWCNPISGHATLYWYQQILGQGPKLLIQFQNNGVVDDSQLPKDRFSAERLKGVDSTLKIQPAKLEDSAVYLCASSRQNYEQYFGPGTRLTVT.